The clone carrying this TCR beta chain was seen more than once but under ten times. At one of its ends the junction is not consistent with the germline gene, which may arise from a read error. The sample is drawn from a study of neurological immune-mediated disorders. Via MiXCR, TCRdb re-called the 5' RACE reads, giving one row per CDR3 protein. The data show fewer than 80,000 distinct CDR3 sequences, with more than 4% seen just once and around 3.4% held by the top ten. Germline lookup yields CDR1 MDHEN and CDR2 SYDVKM. The CDR3 runs 16 residues. The sequencing sample was made of PBMCs. The chain carries TRBV28 and TRBJ1-6, with 8 positions matching TRBD1. The clonotype was recovered from a woman between 50 and 59 years old with multiple sclerosis. In DNA, the CDR3 is TGTGCCAGCAGGACGACAGGGGCATTGAATAATTCACCCCTCAACTTT. This encodes CASRTTGALNNSPLNF.